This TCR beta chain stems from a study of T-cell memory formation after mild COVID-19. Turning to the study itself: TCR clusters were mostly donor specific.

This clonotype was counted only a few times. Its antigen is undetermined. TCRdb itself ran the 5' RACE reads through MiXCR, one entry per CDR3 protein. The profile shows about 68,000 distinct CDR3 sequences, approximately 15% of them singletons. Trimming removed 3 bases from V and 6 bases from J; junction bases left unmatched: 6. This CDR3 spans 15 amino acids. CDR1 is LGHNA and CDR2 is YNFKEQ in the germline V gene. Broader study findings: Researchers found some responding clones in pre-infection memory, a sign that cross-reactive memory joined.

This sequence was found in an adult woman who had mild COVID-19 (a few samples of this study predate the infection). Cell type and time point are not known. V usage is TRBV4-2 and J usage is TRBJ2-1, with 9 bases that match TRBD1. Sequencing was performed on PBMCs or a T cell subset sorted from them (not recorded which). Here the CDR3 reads CASSQAGQGINEQFF. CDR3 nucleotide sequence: TGTGCCAGCAGCCAGGCTGGACAGGGGATCAATGAGCAGTTCTTC.